Shown below are 26 T cell receptor beta chains from a single sample sequenced in a study of cytomegalovirus exposure and HLA in healthy donors. Amplification used 60 Vbeta primers and 13 Jbeta primers. Method: immunoSEQ multiplex PCR; TCRdb's copy keeps in-frame clones and lacks some. Of some 130,000 clones listed, over 75% are singletons. Specimen: PBMCs. The origin of the receptors is a man aged 45-65 years in good health and CMV-seronegative.

This clone turned up a few times. V is TRBV6-5 and J is TRBJ2-3; D gene unclear. The CDR3 runs 14 residues. In germline, CDR1 is MNHEY, CDR2 SVGAGI. Trimming removed 1 base at V and 4 bases at J, with 9 bases between. DNA for the CDR3: TGTGCCAGCAGTTACTTAGCCCAATCAGATACGCAGTATTTT. This codes for CASSYLAQSDTQYF.

This chain joins TRBV7-9 and TRBJ2-5; 13 nucleotides agree with TRBD2. Trimming took 1 base from V and 5 from J; bases not matched to a gene: 4. The CDR3 is 16 residues long. Germline V gene data show CDR1 as SEHNR and CDR2 as FQNEAQ (reference sequence). DNA for the CDR3: TGTGCCAGCAGCTTAGAAACTAGCGGGAGGGCCGAGACCCAGTACTTC. As protein: CASSLETSGRAETQYF.

The J gene is TRBJ1-5, the V gene TRBV29-1; 10 bases agree with TRBD1. The CDR3 extends over 15 amino acids. Per the germline V gene, CDR1 is SQVTM and CDR2 is ANQGSEA. The J segment lost 3 bases and the V segment lost 5 bases, leaving 7 bases of the junction unmatched. CDR3 sequence (DNA): TGCAGCGTTTCAGCCGGGACAGGGGTCAATCAGCCCCAGCATTTT. Its translation is CSVSAGTGVNQPQHF.

This clone is a singleton in its sample. The chain carries TRBV27 and TRBJ2-7; 7 bases agree with TRBD1. Germline V CDR1 and CDR2: MNHEY, SMNVEV (reference sequence). The CDR3 contains 15 residues. Germline trimming cut 5 bases from V and 2 bases from J; bases unmatched to any gene: 9. CDR3 region: CASSGRTGLTYEQYF. The CDR3, as DNA: TGTGCCAGCAGTGGCCGGACAGGCCTTACCTACGAGCAGTACTTC.

The chain employs TRBV6-5 and TRBJ2-7; D is ambiguous. V lost 2 bases and J 0 bases, leaving 11 bases between the germline ends. The CDR3 sequence is 15 residues long. Germline-derived CDR1 and CDR2 are MNHEY and SVGAGI. The CDR3 loop reads CASSYEYPSSYEQYF. CDR3 nucleotide sequence: TGTGCCAGCAGTTACGAGTATCCAAGCTCCTACGAGCAGTACTTC.

The CDR3 sequence is CAGPWGSRHQPQHF. Here the CDR3 DNA reads TGCGCCGGCCCTTGGGGCAGTCGCCATCAGCCCCAGCATTTT. The chain joins TRBV23-1 to TRBJ1-5; possibly TRBD1 for D (5 bases). TRBV23-1 is reported as an ORF; its role is uncertain. The CDR3 covers 14 residues. The V end was cut by 11 bases, the J end by 5 bases, with 19 bases between.

V is TRBV19 and J is TRBJ1-2, with D perhaps TRBD1 (5 bases). Per the germline V gene, CDR1 is LNHDA and CDR2 is SQIVND (reference sequence). CDR3 length: 15 amino acids. V lost 7 bases and J lost 1, with 16 bases in between. CDR3 region: CASTPGNGRNYGYTF. The CDR3 DNA sequence: TGTGCCAGTACCCCAGGGAACGGCCGTAACTATGGCTACACCTTC.

This clone was seen just once. The V call is TRBV19, the J call TRBJ2-3; the match to TRBD2 covers 7 bases. With V trimmed by 6 bases and J by 0 bases, 3 bases remained unmatched. Per germline, CDR1 LNHDA and CDR2 SQIVND (reference sequence). The CDR3 is 14 residues long. CDR3 nucleotide sequence: TGTGCCAGTAGAAGCGGGGCGAGCACAGATACGCAGTATTTT. Its translation: CASRSGASTDTQYF.

The chain joins TRBV7-8 to TRBJ1-6; the match to TRBD1 covers 9 bases. Germline assignment: CDR1 SGHVS and CDR2 FQNEAQ. J was trimmed by 10 bases and V by 0 bases; bases with no gene match: 4. CDR3 size: 15 residues. CDR3 loop: CASSLAGQGRSPLHF. CDR3 nucleotides: TGTGCCAGCAGCTTAGCCGGACAGGGGAGGTCACCCCTCCACTTT.

The V and J genes are TRBV7-2 and TRBJ1-4, with 8 bases matching TRBD1. The germline gives CDR1 SGHTA, CDR2 FQGNSA. CDR3 length equals 15 residues. The V and J ends lost 4 bases and 6 bases, in that order; junction bases with no gene match: 7. The CDR3 DNA is TGTGCCAGCAGCTCCTCCGGGACAGGAGATGAAAAACTGTTTTTT. Translation: CASSSSGTGDEKLFF.

The sample holds a few counts of this clone. The chain employs TRBV11-2 and TRBJ2-2; D perhaps matches TRBD1 (7 bases). Germline V CDR1 and CDR2: SGHAT, FQNNGV. The CDR3 sequence is 16 residues long. V lost 5 bases, J lost 3 bases, and 16 bases lay in between. The CDR3 sequence is CASSQRGGGDTGELFF. The CDR3 nucleotides are TGTGCCAGCAGCCAGAGAGGAGGGGGCGACACCGGGGAGCTGTTTTTT.

The J gene is TRBJ2-2, the V gene TRBV21-1; the table's D call of TRBD1 was not tested on the DNA. TRBV21-1 represents a pseudogene. CDR3 length: 17 amino acids. CDR3 loop: CASSKAQDRGPIGELFF. The CDR3 DNA reads TGTGCCAGCAGCAAAGCCCAGGACAGGGGGCCCATCGGGGAGCTGTTTTTT.

The rearrangement joins TRBV18 to TRBJ2-7, with 9 bases fitting TRBD2. CDR3 size: 15 residues. Germline V gene sequence: CDR1 KGHSH, CDR2 LQKENI. V dropped 0 bases and J dropped 4; count of bases not matched to a gene: 4. In DNA, the CDR3 is TGTGCCAGCTCACCACCTAATAGCGGGAGTTACGAGCAGTACTTC. Its translation: CASSPPNSGSYEQYF.

This chain joins TRBV11-1 and TRBJ2-7; TRBD2 aligns across 9 bases. CDR1 is SGHAT, CDR2 FQDESV, per germline (reference sequence). The CDR3 spans 15 residues. V was pared by 2 bases and J by 0 bases, with 2 bases of the junction left unmatched. CDR3 DNA sequence: TGTGCCAGCAGCTTAATTAGCGGGGGCTCCTACGAGCAGTACTTC. Translated, it gives CASSLISGGSYEQYF.

V gene TRBV30 combines with J gene TRBJ1-1, with 7 bases identical to TRBD1. After removal of 1 base from V and 5 bases from J, the junction contained 7 bases not matched to a gene. The CDR3 loop spans 14 amino acids. Germline CDR1 and CDR2: GTSNPN and SVGIG (reference sequence). The CDR3 here is CAWSAITGDTEAFF. The CDR3 DNA follows: TGTGCCTGGAGTGCGATTACAGGGGATACTGAAGCTTTCTTT.

The gene calls are TRBV7-8 and TRBJ2-7; D is unresolved. The CDR3 is 14 residues long. Germline V CDR1 and CDR2: SGHVS, FQNEAQ. The ends were cut back, 3 bases at V and 8 bases at J, with 17 bases in the middle. CDR3 sequence: CASSFETQFTKQYF. CDR3 nucleotides: TGTGCCAGCAGCTTCGAGACACAGTTTACGAAGCAGTACTTC.

The chain carries TRBV6-5 and TRBJ1-1, with D possibly TRBD1 on 6 matching bases. This CDR3 region has 14 residues. V lost 5 bases, J lost 6 bases, and 16 bases lay in between. The V gene's germline CDR1 is MNHEY and CDR2 SVGAGI. DNA for the CDR3: TGTGCCAGCAGTGCCGACAGGAAGGGCGCTGAAGCTTTCTTT. Encoded protein: CASSADRKGAEAFF.

The V call is TRBV6-5, the J call TRBJ1-1, with D possibly matching TRBD1 (5 bases). Germline CDR1 MNHEY, CDR2 SVGAGI. V was shortened by 8 bases and J by 10 bases, with 17 bases between the two germline ends. This CDR3 contains 12 residues. CDR3 sequence: CASRGQGPVAFF. For the CDR3, the DNA is TGTGCCAGCCGAGGACAAGGACCTGTAGCTTTCTTT.

The J gene is TRBJ2-7, the V gene TRBV11-2, with a tentative D call TRBD2 (6 bases). Germline lookup yields CDR1 SGHAT and CDR2 FQNNGV. The CDR3 has 14 amino acids. Trimming removed 1 base from V and 7 bases from J, with 14 bases in between. The CDR3 is CASSLGLARREQYF. The CDR3 DNA reads TGTGCCAGCAGCTTAGGGCTAGCGAGGAGGGAGCAGTACTTC.

The chain recombines TRBV4-1 with TRBJ1-2, with 7 bases that match TRBD1. The ends lost 3 bases at V and 5 bases at J; junction bases unmatched: 3. Germline-derived CDR1 and CDR2 are MGHRA and YSYEKL. This CDR3 comprises 13 residues. CDR3 sequence (DNA): TGCGCCAGCAGCCACCCACAGGGGTATGGCTACACCTTC. This codes for CASSHPQGYGYTF.

J is TRBJ1-2 and V is TRBV5-1, with 8 bases matching TRBD1. Germline V gene lookup returns CDR1 SGHRS and CDR2 YFSETQ. V lost 5 bases and J lost 1; bases outside the gene matches: 4. The CDR3 has 14 amino acids. In DNA form, the CDR3 reads TGCGCCAGCAGGTTGACAGGGGATAACTATGGCTACACCTTC. Protein: CASRLTGDNYGYTF.

In its sample, this clone was seen a few times. The rearrangement links TRBV18 to TRBJ2-3; 16 bases are shared with TRBD2. Germline CDR1 is KGHSH and CDR2 is LQKENI. The CDR3 is made up of 18 amino acids. V gave up 0 bases and J gave up 2 bases; unmatched junction bases: 2. The CDR3 reads CASSPPGLAGGTTDTQYF. In nucleotides, the CDR3 is TGTGCCAGCTCACCACCGGGACTAGCGGGAGGGACCACAGATACGCAGTATTTT.

This chain links TRBV5-6 with TRBJ1-2; D gene unclear. The CDR3 sequence is 13 residues long. The V end lost 2 bases, the J end lost 8 bases, and 13 bases lay between the germline ends. Germline V gene lookup returns CDR1 SGHDT and CDR2 YYEEEE. The CDR3 spells CASSLRGSDGYTF. The CDR3 coding sequence is TGTGCCAGCAGCTTACGGGGTTCCGACGGCTACACCTTC.

This clone appeared once. In DNA, the CDR3 is TGCGCCAGCAGCCAAGAGGCAGACACCTATGGCTACACCTTC. Translation gives CASSQEADTYGYTF. The chain combines TRBV4-1 with TRBJ1-2; D call uncertain. Trimming shortened V by 0 bases and J by 4 bases, and 9 bases separated the two germline ends. In germline, CDR1 is MGHRA, CDR2 YSYEKL. CDR3 size: 14 residues.

The gene calls are TRBV10-2 and TRBJ2-7, with D maybe TRBD1 (5 bases). The CDR3 spans 17 residues. V shed 0 bases and J shed 0 bases, with 15 bases lying between them. Per the germline V gene, CDR1 is WSHSY and CDR2 is SAAADI. This CDR3 reads CASSESGWGGLSYEQYF. The CDR3 DNA reads TGCGCCAGCAGTGAGTCCGGATGGGGCGGCCTCTCCTACGAGCAGTACTTC.

The chain joins TRBV6-1 to TRBJ2-7; no firm D call. The CDR3 sequence is 14 residues long. V was clipped by 6 bases and J by 0 bases, with 12 bases between them. Per the germline V gene, CDR1 is MNHNS and CDR2 is SASEGT. The CDR3 is CASRISRSSYEQYF. CDR3 nucleotide sequence: TGTGCCAGCAGGATTAGTAGGAGCTCCTACGAGCAGTACTTC.